The 14 T cell receptor beta chains given below trace back to one sample, sequenced in a study of blood T cell repertoires in COVID-19 (dated by TCRdb to the early 2020s). The method was the immunoSEQ multiplex PCR assay. As stored in TCRdb, this immuneACCESS dataset retains in-frame rearrangements with V and J assigned. A fraction of the clones does not appear; measured against another copy, unresolved V genes explain less than half of the discrepancy, and the remainder lacks a known reason. This sample is represented by some 180,000 clones; more than 70% of them were singletons. The ten top clones hold 5% to 8% of the sample. Sequenced: PBMCs or T cells enriched from blood (not recorded which). The receptors derive from a man aged 40-55 years who had recovered from COVID-19.

This chain connects TRBV12-5 to TRBJ1-5, with D perhaps TRBD1 (5 bases). This CDR3 is 16 amino acids long. The V gene's germline CDR1 is LGHNT and CDR2 FRNRAP. V was clipped by 3 bases and J by 3 bases, with 15 bases between them. This chain's CDR3 is CASGLGGARNNQPQHF. As DNA, the CDR3 is TGTGCTAGTGGTTTAGGTGGGGCGCGGAACAATCAGCCCCAGCATTTT.

V gene TRBV29-1 combines with J gene TRBJ1-1; D is perhaps TRBD1 (6 bases). This CDR3 is built from 13 residues. With 3 bases removed from V and 5 bases from J, the gap between germline ends came to 13 bases. Germline values: CDR1 SQVTM, CDR2 ANQGSEA. The CDR3 here is CSVDKGVGTEAFF. CDR3 in DNA: TGCAGCGTTGATAAGGGGGTGGGGACTGAAGCTTTCTTT.

The rearrangement joins TRBV15 to TRBJ1-6; 8 bases match TRBD1. The CDR3 length is 15 residues. V gave up 1 base and J gave up 6 bases; unmatched junction bases: 2. Germline assignment: CDR1 LNHNV and CDR2 YYDKDF (reference sequence). As DNA, the CDR3 is TGTGCCACCAGCAGAGGGGACAGGCTTAATTCACCCCTCCACTTT. The encoded protein is CATSRGDRLNSPLHF.

This clone was seen more than once but under ten times. The chain recombines TRBV4-2 with TRBJ2-1; 8 bases line up with TRBD2. After removal of 0 bases from V and 2 bases from J, the junction contained 0 bases not matched to a gene. Germline values: CDR1 LGHNA, CDR2 YNFKEQ. This CDR3 has 15 residues. The CDR3: CASSQEREAYNEQFF. CDR3 in DNA: TGTGCCAGCAGCCAAGAGCGGGAGGCCTACAATGAGCAGTTCTTC.

The gene calls are TRBV5-5 and TRBJ1-6; 11 bases agree with TRBD1. Germline V CDR1 and CDR2: SGHKS, YYEKEE (reference sequence). CDR3 length: 18 amino acids. Losses at the gene ends were 4 bases for V and 4 bases for J; bases not matched to a gene: 10. This chain's CDR3 is CASSVRDRGDRYNSPLHF. The CDR3 region has the DNA TGTGCCAGCAGCGTCCGGGACAGGGGGGACCGGTATAATTCACCCCTCCACTTT.

This clone was observed a single time. The chain links TRBV4-1 to TRBJ1-1; the D is unclear. The V gene lost 9 bases and the J gene lost 0 bases, with 11 bases spanning the gap. Looked up from germline, CDR1 is MGHRA and CDR2 is YSYEKL. CDR3 size: 13 residues. CDR3 sequence reads: CASRDSMNTEAFF. The CDR3 DNA sequence: TGCGCCAGTCGGGATAGTATGAACACTGAAGCTTTCTTT.

The V call is TRBV28, the J call TRBJ2-7; 9 bases fit TRBD1. Looked up from germline, CDR1 is MDHEN and CDR2 is SYDVKM. Trimming removed 7 bases from V and 3 bases from J; junction bases left unmatched: 4. This CDR3 has 13 residues. CDR3 bases: TGTGCCAGCATCGGACAGGGGAGCTACGAGCAGTACTTC. Translating gives CASIGQGSYEQYF.

This clone was counted only a few times. V is TRBV19 and J is TRBJ1-3; maybe TRBD1 (6 bases). CDR3 size: 15 residues. Germline CDR1 reads LNHDA; CDR2 reads SQIVND (reference sequence). V gave up 7 bases and J gave up 3 bases, with 16 bases separating them. The CDR3 DNA sequence: TGTGCCAGTACTCCCCAGGGGCGAGTTGGAAACACCATATATTTT. Translation: CASTPQGRVGNTIYF.

The V call is TRBV5-4, the J call TRBJ1-6; weak D call: TRBD1 (5 bases). Looked up from germline, CDR1 is SGHNT and CDR2 is YYREEE (reference sequence). The CDR3 runs 14 residues. V was clipped by 1 base and J by 8 bases, with 10 bases between them. This CDR3 is CASSLRQLDSPLHF. The CDR3 DNA follows: TGTGCCAGCAGCTTGCGACAGCTCGATTCACCCCTCCACTTT.

The chain is built from TRBV7-6 and TRBJ1-4, with 8 bases fitting TRBD1. From germline, CDR1 is SGHVS and CDR2 FNYEAQ. V shed 4 bases and J 3 bases; nucleotides not matched to a gene: 7. The CDR3 contains 16 residues. In DNA, the CDR3 is TGTGCCAGCAGCTCCGGACAGGGATCCCCTAATGAAAAACTGTTTTTT. Translating it yields CASSSGQGSPNEKLFF.

This clone has a single count. The rearrangement uses TRBV14 and TRBJ2-7; D is ambiguous. Trimming took 6 bases from V and 5 from J, leaving 8 bases between them. CDR1 SGHDN and CDR2 FVKESK come from the germline V gene. The CDR3 covers 11 residues. CDR3 region: CASRGLHEQYF. The CDR3 coding sequence is TGTGCCAGCAGGGGCCTCCACGAGCAGTACTTC. Together with reference TRBV14 and TRBJ2-7, the CDR3 gives the full variable domain: EAGVTQFPSHSVIEKGQTVTLRCDPISGHDNLYWYRRVMGKEIKFLLHFVKESKQDESGMPNNRFLAERTGGTYSTLKVQPAELEDSGVYFCASRGLHEQYFGPGTRLTVT.

This clone was recorded a few times. This chain links TRBV10-1 with TRBJ2-2, with 8 bases matching TRBD1. Losses at the gene ends were 0 bases for V and 8 bases for J; bases not matched to a gene: 8. Germline CDR1 reads WNHNN; CDR2 reads SYGVQD (reference sequence). This CDR3 has 16 amino acids. The CDR3 region is CASSESVRGPRGELFF. The CDR3 coding sequence is TGCGCCAGCAGTGAGTCGGTCAGGGGGCCCCGAGGGGAGCTGTTTTTT.

The gene calls are TRBV9 and TRBJ1-5, with a tentative D call TRBD1 (5 bases). The CDR3 covers 14 residues. Trimming stripped 3 bases from V and 6 bases from J, with 13 bases between. Germline V lookup: CDR1 SGDLS, CDR2 YYNGEE. Here the CDR3 reads CASSADHQGQPQHF. CDR3 coding DNA: TGTGCCAGCAGCGCGGACCACCAGGGTCAGCCCCAGCATTTT.

The chain uses TRBV5-1 and TRBJ1-2; D remains ambiguous. The CDR3 has 14 residues. CDR1 is SGHRS, CDR2 YFSETQ, per germline. Deletions cut 0 bases from V and 0 bases from J, with 6 bases between. The CDR3 sequence is CASSLGHANYGYTF. CDR3 sequence (DNA): TGCGCCAGCAGCTTGGGGCACGCTAACTATGGCTACACCTTC.